A selection of T cell receptor beta chains follows, all from one sample in a study of neoadjuvant anti-PD-1 for oral cavity cancer. Clones were read by immunoSEQ multiplex PCR, and TCRdb kept only the in-frame ones, dropping some. The sample has 11,000 to 15,000 clones, less than 85% seen once. The input for sequencing was PBMCs, taken after nivolumab (anti-PD-1) treatment. These receptors were obtained from a person aged 40 to 85 with oral cavity squamous cell carcinoma. The CDR3 runs from the conserved cysteine through the conserved F or W. A D gene is named only where the DNA matches it firmly. Clone size is stated in some rows and not others, as once, few, many or a class when expanded.

J gene	V gene	D gene	clone size	CDR3 protein	CDR3 DNA
TRBJ1-3	TRBV7-9	-	-	CASSGGRIGGNTIYF	TGTGCCAGCAGCGGGGGACGGATCGGCGGAAACACCATATATTTT
TRBJ1-1	TRBV6-5	-	-	CASSQIRANTEAFF	TGTGCCAGCAGTCAAATCAGGGCGAACACTGAAGCTTTCTTT
TRBJ1-2	TRBV30	TRBD1	-	CAWTGGNYGYTF	TGTGCCTGGACAGGGGGCAACTATGGCTACACCTTC
TRBJ2-3	TRBV5-1	-	-	CASSSIGGTSTDTQYF	TGCGCCAGCAGCTCTATCGGGGGCACCTCCACAGATACGCAGTATTTT
TRBJ1-6	TRBV5-6	-	-	CASSPPLGRSSYNSPLHF	TGTGCCAGCAGCCCCCCTCTGGGCAGAAGCTCCTATAATTCACCCCTCCACTTT
TRBJ2-1	TRBV5-4	-	few	CASSPGGSYNEQFF	TGTGCCAGCAGCCCCGGAGGCTCTTACAATGAGCAGTTCTTC
TRBJ2-2	TRBV5-4	-	few	CASSLGSGRGTGELFF	TGTGCCAGCAGCTTGGGTTCGGGGCGGGGCACCGGGGAGCTGTTTTTT
TRBJ2-1	TRBV6-4	TRBD1	-	CASSDSSRGRNEQFF	TGTGCCAGCAGTGACTCGAGCAGGGGGAGAAATGAGCAGTTCTTC
TRBJ1-2	TRBV5-1	-	few	CASSQGGGNGYTF	TGCGCCAGCAGCCAAGGCGGCGGGAATGGCTACACCTTC
TRBJ2-5	TRBV7-9	-	-	CASSQEGETQYF	TGTGCCAGCAGCCAGGAGGGGGAGACCCAGTACTTC
TRBJ1-2	TRBV27	TRBD1	-	CASSIDRGRFYTF	TGTGCCAGCAGCATCGACAGGGGCCGCTTCTACACCTTC
TRBJ1-2	TRBV6-5	-	-	CASSYSIGAVNYGYTF	TGTGCCAGCAGTTACTCGATCGGGGCGGTTAACTATGGCTACACCTTC
TRBJ2-1	TRBV5-1	-	-	CASSLSLSRGGNEQFF	TGCGCCAGCAGCTTGAGTTTGTCTAGGGGGGGCAATGAGCAGTTCTTC
TRBJ2-2	TRBV27	-	-	CASSLSATGELFF	TGTGCCAGCAGTTTATCGGCCACCGGGGAGCTGTTTTTT
TRBJ2-1	TRBV29-1	TRBD1	-	CSVEYSGQGSSFYNEQFF	TGCAGCGTTGAGTACTCGGGACAGGGCTCTTCGTTCTACAATGAGCAGTTCTTC
TRBJ1-1	TRBV9	-	-	CASSVDLGLTEAFF	TGTGCCAGCAGCGTAGATCTGGGACTCACTGAAGCTTTCTTT
TRBJ2-7	TRBV15	-	-	CATSLDMLTYEQYF	TGTGCCACCTCATTGGACATGTTGACCTACGAGCAGTACTTC
TRBJ2-5	TRBV5-6	-	-	CASSLAETQYF	TGTGCCAGCAGCTTGGCCGAGACCCAGTACTTC
TRBJ2-1	TRBV7-9	TRBD1	few	CASSFKGTGAYNEQFF	TGTGCCAGCAGCTTCAAAGGGACAGGGGCGTACAATGAGCAGTTCTTC
TRBJ1-4	TRBV28	-	-	CASSFGGSNEKLFF	TGTGCCAGCAGTTTTGGGGGTTCTAATGAAAAACTGTTTTTT
TRBJ2-1	TRBV30	TRBD2	-	CAWTGVSGGGYEQFF	TGTGCCTGGACGGGCGTTAGCGGGGGGGGGTATGAGCAGTTCTTC
TRBJ2-1	TRBV6-1	-	-	CASSEQEFSYNEQFF	TGTGCCAGCAGTGAACAGGAGTTCTCCTACAATGAGCAGTTCTTC
TRBJ2-5	TRBV4-1	-	-	CASSQPGHNQETQYF	TGCGCCAGCAGCCAACCTGGACATAACCAAGAGACCCAGTACTTC
TRBJ2-5	TRBV9	-	once	CASSARSGNQETQYF	TGTGCCAGCAGCGCTCGGAGCGGTAACCAAGAGACCCAGTACTTC
TRBJ1-5	TRBV15	-	-	CATSENRNRDQPQHF	TGTGCCACCAGCGAGAACAGGAACAGGGATCAGCCCCAGCATTTT
TRBJ1-1	TRBV5-1	-	-	CASTTQGGSTEAFF	TGCGCCAGCACCACACAGGGTGGCTCCACTGAAGCTTTCTTT
TRBJ1-2	TRBV7-2	TRBD1	-	CASSPSATWTGNGYTF	TGTGCCAGCAGCCCCTCTGCGACGTGGACAGGGAATGGCTACACCTTC
TRBJ2-3	TRBV7-6	TRBD1	few	CASSPGGATQYF	TGTGCCAGCAGCCCAGGGGGTGCCACGCAGTATTTT
TRBJ2-1	TRBV5-1	TRBD1	-	CASSLASIQGAIWILEIIEQFF	TGCGCCAGCAGCTTGGCCTCAATTCAGGGGGCGATCTGGATCCTAGAGATCATTGAGCAGTTCTTC
TRBJ2-6	TRBV5-1	TRBD1	-	CASSGQASSGANVLTF	TGCGCCAGCAGCGGACAGGCGTCATCTGGGGCCAACGTCCTGACTTTC
TRBJ1-1	TRBV19	TRBD1	few	CASSNNRGSEAFF	TGTGCCAGTAGCAATAACAGGGGGTCTGAAGCTTTCTTT
TRBJ2-7	TRBV5-1	-	-	CASSLLGGGEQYF	TGCGCCAGCAGCTTGTTAGGGGGTGGAGAGCAGTACTTC
TRBJ1-2	TRBV6-1	TRBD1	-	CASREQGDGYTF	TGTGCCAGCAGGGAACAGGGGGATGGCTACACCTTC
TRBJ2-5	TRBV29-1	TRBD1	-	CSAGTGQETQYF	TGCAGCGCCGGGACAGGGCAAGAGACCCAGTACTTC
TRBJ2-1	TRBV4-1	-	-	CASRLTFRDGKDEQFF	TGCGCCAGCAGGCTAACTTTCAGGGACGGGAAGGATGAGCAGTTCTTC
TRBJ1-1	TRBV5-1	TRBD1	few	CASSIAGGDTEAFF	TGCGCCAGCAGCATTGCAGGGGGCGACACTGAAGCTTTCTTT
TRBJ2-5	TRBV7-2	-	-	CASSLRRTQETQYF	TGTGCCAGCAGTCTGCGACGTACACAAGAGACCCAGTACTTC
TRBJ1-6	TRBV30	-	-	CAWSSSLGNSPLHF	TGTGCCTGGAGTTCGAGTCTGGGAAATTCACCCCTCCACTTT
TRBJ2-3	TRBV25-1	-	-	CASRDRTSTDTQYF	TGTGCCAGCCGTGACAGAACTAGCACAGATACGCAGTATTTT
TRBJ1-1	TRBV10-3	-	few	CAIRWGQNDAEAFF	TGTGCCATCAGGTGGGGTCAGAACGACGCTGAAGCTTTCTTT
TRBJ2-7	TRBV4-2	-	-	CASSQEGAYEQYF	TGTGCCAGCAGCCAAGAGGGGGCCTACGAGCAGTACTTC